This T cell receptor beta chain was profiled in a study of early T cells in non-severe SARS-CoV-2 infection. Study context: Chains were not paired, and sequencing was done on bulk RNA from unsorted whole blood. Study results and caveats: VDJdb-based annotation leaned toward anti-spike CD8 responses and missed private and CD4 specificities.

Individual cDNA molecules carried attached unique molecular identifiers. Using its own MiXCR run on the 5' RACE reads, TCRdb lists one record per CDR3 protein. The top ten clones hold about 4.2% of a sample with 70,000 to 85,000 distinct CDR3 sequences, 12% of them seen once. Trimming removed 3 bases at V and 8 bases at J, with 13 bases between. The CDR3 has 12 amino acids. From germline, CDR1 is SQVTM and CDR2 ANQGSEA. Details on this clonotype: No antigen is known for it.

What was sequenced was whole blood. The chain carries TRBV29-1 and TRBJ1-1, with D unclear. This sequence was found in an adult who was a healthcare worker with PCR-confirmed SARS-CoV-2 infection or an uninfected control (not recorded which). The CDR3 here is CSVEPRSSEAFF. CDR3 DNA sequence: TGCAGCGTTGAGCCCAGGAGCTCGGAAGCTTTCTTT.